The 7 T cell receptor beta chains listed next were all sequenced from one sample in a study of cytomegalovirus exposure and HLA in healthy donors. Use of 60 Vbeta and 13 Jbeta primers characterized the PCR. The protocol was immunoSEQ multiplex PCR, while the TCRdb copy is restricted to in-frame clones and leaves out a portion. The sample lists more than 140,000 clones, nearly 80% occurring once. The sample taken for sequencing was PBMCs. The receptors derive from a male donor in good health and CMV-seronegative.

V usage is TRBV7-2 and J usage is TRBJ2-3; D unclear. Trimming cost V 5 bases and J 0 bases, with 15 bases left between them. Germline values: CDR1 SGHTA, CDR2 FQGNSA. The CDR3 consists of 16 residues. The CDR3 coding sequence is TGTGCCAGCAGCACTCAAGCGAGGTCAAGCACAGATACGCAGTATTTT. Residues: CASSTQARSSTDTQYF.

This chain connects TRBV6-6 to TRBJ1-1, with D tentatively TRBD1 (6 bases). Germline lookup yields CDR1 MNHNY and CDR2 SVGAGI (reference sequence). This CDR3 spans 14 amino acids. Deletions cut 2 bases from V and 5 bases from J, with 12 bases between. DNA of the CDR3: TGTGCCAGCAGTTACAAACAGGGCGGGACTGAAGCTTTCTTT. Protein sequence: CASSYKQGGTEAFF.

The gene calls are TRBV5-1 and TRBJ1-1; 9 bases map to TRBD1. This CDR3 is built from 16 residues. The germline V gene encodes CDR1 SGHRS and CDR2 YFSETQ. J was trimmed by 2 bases and V by 8 bases; bases with no gene match: 13. The CDR3 bases are TGCGCCAGTGGGACGGGACAGGGCCCTTATAACACTGAAGCTTTCTTT. Residues: CASGTGQGPYNTEAFF. Complete variable domain (other parts from reference TRBV5-1 and TRBJ1-1): KAGVTQTPRYLIKTRGQQVTLSCSPISGHRSVSWYQQTPGQGLQFLFEYFSETQRNKGNFPGRFSGRQFSNSRSEMNVSTLELGDSALYLCASGTGQGPYNTEAFFGQGTRLTVV.

The CDR3 DNA follows: TGTGCCAGCAGTGAACAGGGGTCCTTTCAACCCCTCCACTTT. Its translation is CASSEQGSFQPLHF. The gene calls are TRBV2 and TRBJ1-6; D might be TRBD1 (6 bases). With 2 bases removed from V and 12 bases from J, the gap between germline ends came to 14 bases. CDR1 is SNHLY and CDR2 is FYNNEI in the germline V gene. The CDR3 is 14 residues long.

J is TRBJ1-4 and V is TRBV10-3, with D maybe TRBD1 (6 bases). The CDR3 extends over 14 amino acids. V was pared by 4 bases and J by 0 bases, with 6 bases between. CDR1 ENHRY and CDR2 SYGVKD come from the germline V gene. This CDR3 reads CAISGQATNEKLFF. DNA for the CDR3: TGTGCCATCAGTGGACAGGCAACTAATGAAAAACTGTTTTTT.

Worth noting for this clone: The junction does not match germline at one end; this may be a read error. The rearrangement uses TRBV15 and TRBJ1-1, with a tentative D call TRBD1 (6 bases). Per germline, CDR1 LNHNV and CDR2 YYDKDF (reference sequence). The CDR3 consists of 13 residues. The CDR3 nucleotides are TGTGCCACCAGCAAGACCTCGGGACAAAGCTTTGGCTTT. Protein product: CATSKTSGQSFGF.

V is TRBV10-1 and J is TRBJ2-3; a weak D match, TRBD1 (5 bases). V shed 1 base and J shed 2 bases, with 10 bases lying between them. This CDR3 is built from 15 residues. The germline V gene encodes CDR1 WNHNN and CDR2 SYGVQD (reference sequence). CDR3 protein: CASSEYQGSTDTQYF. The DNA of the CDR3 is TGCGCCAGCAGTGAGTACCAGGGTTCCACAGATACGCAGTATTTT.